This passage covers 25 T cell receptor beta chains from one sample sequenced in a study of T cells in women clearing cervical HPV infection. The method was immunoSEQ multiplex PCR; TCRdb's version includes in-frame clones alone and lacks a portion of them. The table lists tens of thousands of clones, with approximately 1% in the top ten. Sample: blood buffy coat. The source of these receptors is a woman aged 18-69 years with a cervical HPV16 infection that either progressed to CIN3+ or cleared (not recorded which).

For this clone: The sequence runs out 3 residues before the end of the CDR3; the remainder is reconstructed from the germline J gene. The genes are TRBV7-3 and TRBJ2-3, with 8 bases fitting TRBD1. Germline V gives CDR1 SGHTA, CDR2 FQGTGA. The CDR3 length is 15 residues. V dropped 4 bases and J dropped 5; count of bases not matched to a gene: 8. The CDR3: CASSSSGGAIDTQYF. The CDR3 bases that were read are TGTGCCAGCAGCTCCTCAGGGGGCGCGATAGATACG. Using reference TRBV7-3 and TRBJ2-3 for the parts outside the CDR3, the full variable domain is GAGVSQTPSNKVTEKGKYVELRCDPISGHTALYWYRQSLGQGPEFLIYFQGTGAADDSGLPNDRFFAVRPEGSVSTLKIQRTERGDSAVYLCASSSSGGAIDTQYFGPGTRLTVL.

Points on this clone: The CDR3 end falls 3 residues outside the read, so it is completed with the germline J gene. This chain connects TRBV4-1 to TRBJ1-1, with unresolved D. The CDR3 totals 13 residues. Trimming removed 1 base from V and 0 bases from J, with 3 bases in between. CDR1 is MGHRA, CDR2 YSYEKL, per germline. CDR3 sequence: CASSQVLNTEAFF. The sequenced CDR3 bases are TGCGCCAGCAGCCAAGTCTTGAACACTGAA.

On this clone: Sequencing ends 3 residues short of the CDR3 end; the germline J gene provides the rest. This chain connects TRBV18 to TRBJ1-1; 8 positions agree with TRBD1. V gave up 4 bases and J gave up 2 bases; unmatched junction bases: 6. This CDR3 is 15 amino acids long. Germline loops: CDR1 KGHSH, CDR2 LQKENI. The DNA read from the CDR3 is TGTGCCAGCTCACAGGGACAGGCCTTAAACACTGAA. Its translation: CASSQGQALNTE. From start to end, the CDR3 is CASSQGQALNTEAFF.

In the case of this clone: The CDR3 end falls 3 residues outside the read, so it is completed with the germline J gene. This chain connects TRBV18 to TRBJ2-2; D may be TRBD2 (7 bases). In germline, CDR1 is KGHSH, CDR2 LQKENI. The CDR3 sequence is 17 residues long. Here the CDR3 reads CASSLGGPDPGNSPLFF. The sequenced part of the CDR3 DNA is TGTGCCAGCTCCCTGGGGGGGCCGGACCCGGGCAATTCACCG. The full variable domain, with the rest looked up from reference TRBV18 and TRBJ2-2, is NAGVMQNPRHLVRRRGQEARLRCSPMKGHSHVYWYRQLPEEGLKFMVYLQKENIIDESGMPKERFSAEFPKEGPSILRIQQVVRGDSAAYFCASSLGGPDPGNSPLFFGEGSRLTVL.

CDR3 loop: CASSADRGVHNEQFF. The sequenced part of the CDR3 DNA is TGTGCCAGCAGTGCAGACAGGGGCGTCCACAATGAG. The chain has TRBV2 and TRBJ2-1; 8 positions match TRBD1. The read gets to within 3 residues of the CDR3 end, and the germline J gene fills in the rest. The germline CDR1 and CDR2 sequences are SNHLY and FYNNEI. The CDR3 loop spans 15 amino acids. Trimming took 4 bases from V and 5 from J; bases not matched to a gene: 7.

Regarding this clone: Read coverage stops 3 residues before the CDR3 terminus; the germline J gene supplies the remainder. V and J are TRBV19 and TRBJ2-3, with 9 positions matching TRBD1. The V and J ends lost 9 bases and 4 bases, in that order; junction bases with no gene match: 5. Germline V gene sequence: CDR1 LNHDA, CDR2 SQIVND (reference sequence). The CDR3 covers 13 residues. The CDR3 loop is CARGQGNADTQYF. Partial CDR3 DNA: TGTGCCAGGGGACAGGGTAACGCAGATACG.

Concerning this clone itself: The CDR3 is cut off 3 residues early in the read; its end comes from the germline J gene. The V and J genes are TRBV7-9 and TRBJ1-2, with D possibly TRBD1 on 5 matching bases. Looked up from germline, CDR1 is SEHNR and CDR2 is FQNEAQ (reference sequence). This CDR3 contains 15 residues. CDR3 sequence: CASSQPGLVSDTYTF. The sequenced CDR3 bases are TGTGCCAGCAGCCAACCGGGACTAGTGTCAGATACC.

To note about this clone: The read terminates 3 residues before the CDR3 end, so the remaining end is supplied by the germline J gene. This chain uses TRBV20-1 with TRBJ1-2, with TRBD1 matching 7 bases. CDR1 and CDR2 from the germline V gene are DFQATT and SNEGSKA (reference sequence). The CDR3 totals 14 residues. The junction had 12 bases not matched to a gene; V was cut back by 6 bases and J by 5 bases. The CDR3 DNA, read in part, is TGCAGTGCAAGGGACACCGGGACAGCTTATGGC. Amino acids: CSARDTGTAYG. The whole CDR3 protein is CSARDTGTAYGYTF.

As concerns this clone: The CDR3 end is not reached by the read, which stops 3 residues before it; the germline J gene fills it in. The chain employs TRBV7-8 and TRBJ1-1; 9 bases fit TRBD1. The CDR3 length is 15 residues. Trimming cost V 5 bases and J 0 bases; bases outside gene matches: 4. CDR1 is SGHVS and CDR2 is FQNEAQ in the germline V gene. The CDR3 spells CASSEQGALNTEAFF. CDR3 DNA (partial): TGTGCCAGCAGCGAACAGGGGGCCTTGAACACTGAA.

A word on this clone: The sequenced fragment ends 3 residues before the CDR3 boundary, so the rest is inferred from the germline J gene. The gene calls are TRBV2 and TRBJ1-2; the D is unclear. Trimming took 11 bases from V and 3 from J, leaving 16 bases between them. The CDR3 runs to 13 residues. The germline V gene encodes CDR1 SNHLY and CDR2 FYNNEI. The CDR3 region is CAGRAAGDYGYTF. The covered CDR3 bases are TGTGCCGGTAGGGCGGCCGGGGACTATGGC.

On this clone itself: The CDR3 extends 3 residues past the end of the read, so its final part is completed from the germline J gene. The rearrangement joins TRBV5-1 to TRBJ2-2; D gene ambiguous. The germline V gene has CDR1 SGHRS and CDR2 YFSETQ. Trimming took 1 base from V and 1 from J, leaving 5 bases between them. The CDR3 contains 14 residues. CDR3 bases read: TGCGCCAGCAGCTTGACAGTGAACACCGGGGAG. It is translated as CASSLTVNTGE. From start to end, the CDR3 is CASSLTVNTGELFF.

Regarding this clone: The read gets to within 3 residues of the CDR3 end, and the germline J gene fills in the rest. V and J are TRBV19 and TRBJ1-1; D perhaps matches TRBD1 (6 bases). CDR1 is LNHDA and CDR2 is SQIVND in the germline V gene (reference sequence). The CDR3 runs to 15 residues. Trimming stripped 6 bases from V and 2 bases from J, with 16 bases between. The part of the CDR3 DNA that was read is TGTGCCAGTAGACCTACAGGGAATTTAAACACTGAA. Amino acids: CASRPTGNLNTE. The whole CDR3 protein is CASRPTGNLNTEAFF.

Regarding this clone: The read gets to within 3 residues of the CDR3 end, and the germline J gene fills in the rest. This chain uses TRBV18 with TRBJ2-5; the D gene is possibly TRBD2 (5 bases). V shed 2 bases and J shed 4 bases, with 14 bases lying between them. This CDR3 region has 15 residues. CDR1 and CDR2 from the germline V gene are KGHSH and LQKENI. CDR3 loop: CASSPNRGQVETQYF. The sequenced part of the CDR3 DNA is TGTGCCAGCTCACCAAATCGAGGGCAAGTAGAGACC.

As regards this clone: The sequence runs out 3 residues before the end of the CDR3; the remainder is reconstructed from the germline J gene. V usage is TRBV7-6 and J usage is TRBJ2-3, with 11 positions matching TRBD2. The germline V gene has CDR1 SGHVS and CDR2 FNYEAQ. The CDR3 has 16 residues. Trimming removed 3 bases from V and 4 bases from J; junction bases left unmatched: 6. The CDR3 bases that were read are TGTGCCAGCAGCTTTAGCGGGGGGGCGGTTGCAGATACG. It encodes CASSFSGGAVADT. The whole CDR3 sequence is CASSFSGGAVADTQYF.

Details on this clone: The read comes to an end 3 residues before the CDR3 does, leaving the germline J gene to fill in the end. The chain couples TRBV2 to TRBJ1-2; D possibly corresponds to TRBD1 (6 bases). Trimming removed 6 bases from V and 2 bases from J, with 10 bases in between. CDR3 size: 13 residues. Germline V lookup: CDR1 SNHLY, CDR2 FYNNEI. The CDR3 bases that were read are TGTGCCAGCAGGGAACAGGGAAACTATGGC. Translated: CASREQGNYG. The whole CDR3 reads CASREQGNYGYTF. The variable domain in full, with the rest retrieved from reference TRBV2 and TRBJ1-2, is EPEVTQTPSHQVTQMGQEVILRCVPISNHLYFYWYRQILGQKVEFLVSFYNNEISEKSEIFDDQFSVERPDGSNFTLKIRSTKLEDSAMYFCASREQGNYGYTFGSGTRLTVV.

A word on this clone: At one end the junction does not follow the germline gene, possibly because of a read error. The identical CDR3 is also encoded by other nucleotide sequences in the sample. The sequenced CDR3 bases are TGTGCCAGCTCACCACTGACAGAGAATGGAAACACA. Amino acids: CASSPLTENGNT. The whole CDR3 sequence reads CASSPLTENGNTIYF. This sequence joins TRBV18 and TRBJ1-3; possibly TRBD1 for D (5 bases). The read ends 3 residues early relative to the CDR3; the germline J gene fills the gap. This CDR3 has 15 residues. The germline V gene has CDR1 KGHSH and CDR2 LQKENI. Drawing the rest from reference TRBV18 and TRBJ1-3, the complete variable domain is NAGVMQNPRHLVRRRGQEARLRCSPMKGHSHVYWYRQLPEEGLKFMVYLQKENIIDESGMPKERFSAEFPKEGPSILRIQQVVRGDSAAYFCASSPLTENGNTIYFGEGSWLTVV.

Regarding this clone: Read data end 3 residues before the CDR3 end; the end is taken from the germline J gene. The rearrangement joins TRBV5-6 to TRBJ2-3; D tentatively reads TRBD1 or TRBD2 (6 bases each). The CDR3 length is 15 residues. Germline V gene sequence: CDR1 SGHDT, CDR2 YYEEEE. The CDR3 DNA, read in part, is TGTGCCAGCAGCTTGGTAGGGGGAGGTAATCAGCCG. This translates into CASSLVGGGNQP. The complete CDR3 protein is CASSLVGGGNQPQYF.

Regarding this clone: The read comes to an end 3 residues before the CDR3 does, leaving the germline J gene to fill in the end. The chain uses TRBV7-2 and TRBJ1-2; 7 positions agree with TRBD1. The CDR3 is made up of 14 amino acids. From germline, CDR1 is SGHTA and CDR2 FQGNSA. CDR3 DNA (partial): TGTGCCAGCACCCTACAGGGGTGGACAGATACC. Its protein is CASTLQGWTDT. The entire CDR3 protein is CASTLQGWTDTYTF.

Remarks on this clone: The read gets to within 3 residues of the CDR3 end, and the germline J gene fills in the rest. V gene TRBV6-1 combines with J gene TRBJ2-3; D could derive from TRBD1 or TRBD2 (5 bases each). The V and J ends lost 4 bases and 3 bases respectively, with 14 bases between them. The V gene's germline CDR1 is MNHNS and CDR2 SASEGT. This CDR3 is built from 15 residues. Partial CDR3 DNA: TGTGCCAGCAGTGGTGAGGGGCGAAGTACAGATACG. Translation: CASSGEGRSTDT. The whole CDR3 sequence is CASSGEGRSTDTQYF.

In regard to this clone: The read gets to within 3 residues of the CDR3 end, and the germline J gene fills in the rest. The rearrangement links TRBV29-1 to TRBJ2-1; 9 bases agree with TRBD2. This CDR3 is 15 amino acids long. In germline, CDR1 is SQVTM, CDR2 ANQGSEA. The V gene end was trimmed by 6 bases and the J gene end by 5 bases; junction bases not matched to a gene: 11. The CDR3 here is CSVKKAGGNNNEQFF. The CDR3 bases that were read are TGCAGCGTAAAAAAAGCGGGGGGAAACAACAATGAG.

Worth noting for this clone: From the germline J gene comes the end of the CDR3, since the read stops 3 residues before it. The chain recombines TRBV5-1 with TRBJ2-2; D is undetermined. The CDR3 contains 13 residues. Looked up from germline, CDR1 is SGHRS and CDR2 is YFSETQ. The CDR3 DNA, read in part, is TGCGCCAGCAGCCCCGCGGTTGCTTCACCG. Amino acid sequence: CASSPAVASP. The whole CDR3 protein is CASSPAVASPLFF.

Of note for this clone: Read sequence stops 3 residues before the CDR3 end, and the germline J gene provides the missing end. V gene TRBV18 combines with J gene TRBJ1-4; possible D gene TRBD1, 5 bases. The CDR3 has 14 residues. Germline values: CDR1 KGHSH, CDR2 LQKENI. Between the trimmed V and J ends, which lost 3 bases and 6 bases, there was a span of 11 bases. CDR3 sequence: CASSPSEGDEKLFF. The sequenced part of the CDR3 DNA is TGTGCCAGCTCACCTTCCGAAGGGGATGAAAAA.

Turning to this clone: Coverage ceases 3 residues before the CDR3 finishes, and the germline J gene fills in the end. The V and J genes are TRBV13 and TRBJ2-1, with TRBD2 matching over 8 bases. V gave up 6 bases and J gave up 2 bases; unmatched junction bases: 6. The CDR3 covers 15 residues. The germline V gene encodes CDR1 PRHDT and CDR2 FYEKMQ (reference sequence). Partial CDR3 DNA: TGTGCCAGCAGTATACGGGGGGGGGCCTACAATGAG. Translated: CASSIRGGAYNE. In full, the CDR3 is CASSIRGGAYNEQFF.

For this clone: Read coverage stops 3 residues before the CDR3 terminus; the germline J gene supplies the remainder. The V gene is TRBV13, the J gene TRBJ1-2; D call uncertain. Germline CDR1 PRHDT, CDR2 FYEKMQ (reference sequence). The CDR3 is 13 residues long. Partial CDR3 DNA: TGTGCCAGCAGACTAGACCCTTGGCAAGGC. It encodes CASRLDPWQG. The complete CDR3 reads CASRLDPWQGYTF.

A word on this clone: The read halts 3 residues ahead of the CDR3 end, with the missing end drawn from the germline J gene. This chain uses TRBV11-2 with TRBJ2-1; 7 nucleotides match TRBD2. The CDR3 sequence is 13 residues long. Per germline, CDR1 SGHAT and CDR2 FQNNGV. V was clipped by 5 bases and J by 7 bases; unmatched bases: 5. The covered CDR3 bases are TGTGCCAGCAGCCTAGGACTAGTAAATGAG. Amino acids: CASSLGLVNE. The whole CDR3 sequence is CASSLGLVNEQFF.